These T cell receptor beta chains were read from a single sample in a study of CXCR3-negative and CXCR3-positive naive CD8 T cells. TCRdb re-analyzed the 5' RACE reads; it lists each CDR3 protein once, without DNA. The sample holds 85,000 to 130,000 distinct CDR3 sequences. Sequencing was done on a sample of naive CXCR3+ CD8+ T cells from blood. All receptors come from a human donor in good health. Some clones in this sample may be carry-over from other donors' samples. Each CDR3 is given with its conserved first and last residue.

>TRBJ2-7|TRBV5-5
CASSSPPTGTYEQYF
>TRBJ2-2|TRBV4-1
CASTGGGAGELFF
>TRBJ2-7|TRBV4-2
CASGDPGLYEQYF
>TRBJ2-1|TRBV14
CASRSFSGTGGNEQFF
>TRBJ2-1|TRBV20-1
CSARWDNYNEQFF
>TRBJ1-1|TRBV3-1
CASSPLGTGHTEAFF
>TRBJ2-7|TRBV29-1
CSVAFGGISSYEQYF
>TRBJ2-7|TRBV10-3
CASRLTKRQTPSYEQYF
>TRBJ2-7|TRBV20-1
CSAREQGYEQYF
>TRBJ2-1|TRBV5-6
CASSLGAEVGGDEQFF
>TRBJ2-1|TRBV7-9
CASSPRRGDYNEQFF
>TRBJ1-5|TRBV29-1
CSVEAGQGVPPAQHF
>TRBJ1-2|TRBV7-9
CASRPTEQGPGYTF
>TRBJ2-3|TRBV27
CASSPLPGRTDTQYF
>TRBJ1-2|TRBV29-1
CSVEFREVDGYTF
>TRBJ2-1|TRBV6-2/TRBV6-3
CATYRRGAYNEQFF
>TRBJ2-7|TRBV20-1
CSASLRGLSYEQYF
>TRBJ1-5|TRBV29-1
CSVELGQVRHF
>TRBJ1-5|TRBV5-5
CASSEEDRDNQPQHF
>TRBJ2-1|TRBV7-9
CASSSGLAVNEQFF
>TRBJ2-1|TRBV9
CASSQEGLSDEQFF
>TRBJ2-5|TRBV5-4
CASSWTQGYQETQYF
>TRBJ2-5|TRBV29-1
CSVEGLAGVETQYF
>TRBJ2-1|TRBV5-6
CASTLGNEQFF
>TRBJ2-1|TRBV9
CASSVGADTNEQFF
>TRBJ1-1|TRBV7-9
CASSDRDMNTEAFF
>TRBJ2-7|TRBV7-9
CASSDGRDRVFYEQYF
>TRBJ2-7|TRBV5-4
CASSFRGLSSYEQYF
>TRBJ2-7|TRBV6-5
CASSSDLYEQYF